The 18 T cell receptor beta chains below come from one sample, sequenced in a study of OX40 agonist ivuxolimab in advanced cancers. Assay: immunoSEQ multiplex PCR; the TCRdb copy retains only in-frame clones and omits some. The sample contains 43,000 or so clones, over 75% of which appear only once. This material consisted of CD4+ or CD8+ T cells sorted from blood, taken in a trial of the OX40 agonist ivuxolimab. The receptors were gathered from an adult with an advanced solid tumor such as melanoma, head and neck, liver or kidney cancer.

This clone was seen a single time. The rearrangement joins TRBV4-1 to TRBJ2-1, with 7 bases that match TRBD2. The germline V gene encodes CDR1 MGHRA and CDR2 YSYEKL. This CDR3 has 18 amino acids. The V gene end was trimmed by 5 bases and the J gene end by 2 bases; junction bases not matched to a gene: 15. CDR3 DNA sequence: TGCGCCAGCAGCAAAGGCCCCACTAGCGTTGTAACCTACAATGAGCAGTTCTTC. This sequence encodes CASSKGPTSVVTYNEQFF.

The chain combines TRBV6-5 with TRBJ2-6, with D hard to call. Per the germline V gene, CDR1 is MNHEY and CDR2 is SVGAGI. CDR3 length equals 14 residues. Trimming shortened V by 8 bases and J by 2 bases, and 10 bases separated the two germline ends. The CDR3 DNA follows: TGTGCCAGCTCTCCCGGACCTGGGGCCAACGTCCTGACTTTC. This gives the protein CASSPGPGANVLTF.

The chain combines TRBV6-1 with TRBJ2-5; TRBD1 is a possible D gene (5 bases). The CDR3 is 14 residues long. Germline V gives CDR1 MNHNS, CDR2 SASEGT. Between the trimmed V and J ends, which lost 0 bases and 5 bases, there was a span of 10 bases. The CDR3 here is CASSEAGRGETQYF. CDR3 coding DNA: TGTGCCAGCAGTGAAGCGGGAAGGGGTGAGACCCAGTACTTC.

J is TRBJ1-1 and V is TRBV18; D is undetermined. This CDR3 spans 14 amino acids. The V end lost 1 base, the J end lost 0 bases, and 6 bases lay between the germline ends. Germline loops: CDR1 KGHSH, CDR2 LQKENI. The CDR3 DNA sequence: TGTGCCAGCTCACCACGTCCGGTGAACACTGAAGCTTTCTTT. Translating gives CASSPRPVNTEAFF.

The genes are TRBV2 and TRBJ2-1; D may be TRBD1 or TRBD2 (7 bases each). This CDR3 has 15 amino acids. Per the germline V gene, CDR1 is SNHLY and CDR2 is FYNNEI. Trimming shortened V by 10 bases and J by 6 bases, and 22 bases separated the two germline ends. In DNA form, the CDR3 reads TGTGCCACCGAACGGGGAGGGGGCGCGGGCAATGAGCAGTTCTTC. Translated, it gives CATERGGGAGNEQFF.

The chain has TRBV2 and TRBJ2-7; 8 positions agree with TRBD1. Germline CDR1 SNHLY, CDR2 FYNNEI. With 5 bases clipped from V and 0 bases from J, the junction kept 3 bases outside the gene matches. This CDR3 has 14 residues. The CDR3 here is CASSRQGSSYEQYF. CDR3 sequence (DNA): TGTGCCAGCAGTCGACAGGGGAGCTCCTACGAGCAGTACTTC.

The chain carries TRBV18 and TRBJ1-5, with D maybe TRBD1 (5 bases). Germline CDR1 KGHSH, CDR2 LQKENI. The CDR3 length is 15 residues. Trimming removed 2 bases from V and 3 bases from J, with 11 bases in between. The CDR3 is CASSPTMTDNQPQHF. The CDR3 DNA is TGTGCCAGCTCACCAACTATGACAGACAATCAGCCCCAGCATTTT. Full variable domain (rest looked up from reference TRBV18 and TRBJ1-5): NAGVMQNPRHLVRRRGQEARLRCSPMKGHSHVYWYRQLPEEGLKFMVYLQKENIIDESGMPKERFSAEFPKEGPSILRIQQVVRGDSAAYFCASSPTMTDNQPQHFGDGTRLSIL.

The V call is TRBV5-1, the J call TRBJ1-1; D unresolved. The CDR3 consists of 17 residues. The germline V gene encodes CDR1 SGHRS and CDR2 YFSETQ. The ends were cut back, 4 bases at V and 1 base at J, with 20 bases in the middle. CDR3: CASSAIRADYQNTEAFF. The CDR3 bases are TGCGCCAGCAGCGCAATCCGGGCCGACTACCAGAACACTGAAGCTTTCTTT.

This clone came up a few times. The rearrangement joins TRBV18 to TRBJ2-1, with 12 bases that match TRBD2. From germline, CDR1 is KGHSH and CDR2 LQKENI. The length of the CDR3 is 18 residues. Trimming cost V 1 base and J 3 bases; bases outside gene matches: 7. This CDR3 is CASSPRRASGRVYNEQFF. CDR3 coding DNA: TGTGCCAGCTCACCACGGAGGGCTAGCGGGAGGGTCTACAATGAGCAGTTCTTC.

The chain is built from TRBV5-6 and TRBJ2-1; the D gene could be TRBD1 or TRBD2 (5 bases each). The germline V gene encodes CDR1 SGHDT and CDR2 YYEEEE. The CDR3 is 15 residues long. The ends were cut back, 6 bases at V and 9 bases at J, with 22 bases in the middle. CDR3 nucleotide sequence: TGTGCCAGCAACTTAATCGGTGGGACGAGCAGTGAGCAGTTCTTC. Its protein is CASNLIGGTSSEQFF.

This chain joins TRBV13 and TRBJ2-6, with D possibly called TRBD1 or TRBD2 (5 bases each). The CDR3 extends over 17 amino acids. Germline V gives CDR1 PRHDT, CDR2 FYEKMQ (reference sequence). The ends were cut back, 5 bases at V and 3 bases at J, with 17 bases in the middle. Here the CDR3 reads CASSEGNRGGGANVLTF. The CDR3 nucleotides read TGTGCCAGCAGCGAGGGGAATCGGGGCGGTGGGGCCAACGTCCTGACTTTC.

The CDR3 DNA reads TGTGCCAGCAGCCGACGACGAGCGCTCGAGGGGACCGGGGAGCTGTTTTTT. Protein: CASSRRRALEGTGELFF. This chain connects TRBV14 to TRBJ2-2, with D tentatively TRBD1 or TRBD2 (5 bases each). This CDR3 comprises 17 residues. V was clipped by 4 bases and J by 5 bases, with 20 bases between them. Germline V lookup: CDR1 SGHDN, CDR2 FVKESK.

The chain carries TRBV11-2 and TRBJ2-3; weak D call: TRBD2 (6 bases). The germline V gene encodes CDR1 SGHAT and CDR2 FQNNGV. This CDR3 is 14 amino acids long. Trimming removed 6 bases from V and 6 bases from J, with 16 bases in between. As DNA, the CDR3 is TGTGCCAGCAGTGGAGGGAGCCCGACGGATACGCAGTATTTT. It codes for CASSGGSPTDTQYF.

This chain joins TRBV5-1 and TRBJ2-1, with a possible D match to TRBD2 (6 bases). Trimming removed 4 bases from V and 2 bases from J, with 16 bases in between. The germline CDR1 and CDR2 sequences are SGHRS and YFSETQ. The CDR3 spans 16 residues. CDR3: CASSPPRGRTYNEQFF. The CDR3 nucleotides read TGCGCCAGCAGCCCCCCCCGTGGGAGGACCTACAATGAGCAGTTCTTC.

The genes are TRBV5-4 and TRBJ2-7; D not certain. The CDR3 has 11 residues. Germline lookup yields CDR1 SGHNT and CDR2 YYREEE (reference sequence). The V end lost 2 bases, the J end lost 9 bases, and 9 bases lay between the germline ends. CDR3 bases: TGTGCCAGCAGCTTTGGGAAGGGGCAGTACTTC. This encodes CASSFGKGQYF. Full variable domain (remainder filled in from reference TRBV5-4 and TRBJ2-7): ETGVTQSPTHLIKTRGQQVTLRCSSQSGHNTVSWYQQALGQGPQFIFQYYREEENGRGNFPPRFSGLQFPNYSSELNVNALELDDSALYLCASSFGKGQYFGPGTRLTVT.

This clone was seen once. The V call is TRBV7-9, the J call TRBJ2-5; 11 bases map to TRBD2. The end of the DNA is better explained by TRBJ2-7, so the J call may be wrong. Germline V gives CDR1 SEHNR, CDR2 FQNEAQ (reference sequence). This CDR3 is 16 amino acids long. This chain's CDR3 is CASSFYGSGRAYEQYF. In DNA, the CDR3 is TGTGCCAGCAGCTTTTATGGTAGCGGGAGGGCTTACGAGCAGTACTTC.

The V call is TRBV19, the J call TRBJ1-2, with 8 bases that match TRBD1. The ends lost 5 bases at V and 7 bases at J; junction bases unmatched: 6. Per germline, CDR1 LNHDA and CDR2 SQIVND (reference sequence). The CDR3 spans 13 residues. This CDR3 reads CASSYDRGGGYTF. CDR3 bases: TGTGCCAGTAGTTACGACAGGGGTGGTGGCTACACCTTC.

V and J are TRBV7-9 and TRBJ2-1; 9 bases agree with TRBD2. V dropped 8 bases and J dropped 3; count of bases not matched to a gene: 8. The CDR3 has 15 amino acids. Germline V gives CDR1 SEHNR, CDR2 FQNEAQ (reference sequence). This CDR3 is CASRGHSGSYNEQFF. In DNA, the CDR3 is TGTGCCAGCCGGGGACATAGCGGGAGCTACAATGAGCAGTTCTTC. Looking up the rest from reference TRBV7-9 and TRBJ2-1 gives the full variable domain: DTGVSQNPRHKITKRGQNVTFRCDPISEHNRLYWYRQTLGQGPEFLTYFQNEAQLEKSRLLSDRFSAERPKGSFSTLEIQRTEQGDSAMYLCASRGHSGSYNEQFFGPGTRLTVL.